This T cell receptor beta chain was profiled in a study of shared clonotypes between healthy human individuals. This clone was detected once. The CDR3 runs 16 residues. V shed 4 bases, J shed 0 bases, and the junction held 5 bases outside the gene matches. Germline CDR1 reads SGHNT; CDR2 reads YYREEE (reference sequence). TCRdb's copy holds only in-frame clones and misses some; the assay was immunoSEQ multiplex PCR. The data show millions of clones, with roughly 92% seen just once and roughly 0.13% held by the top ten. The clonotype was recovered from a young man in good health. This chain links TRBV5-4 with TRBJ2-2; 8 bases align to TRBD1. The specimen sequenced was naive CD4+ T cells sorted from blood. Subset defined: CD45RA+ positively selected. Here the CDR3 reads CASSGTDRANTGELFF. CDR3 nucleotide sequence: TGTGCCAGCAGCGGGACGGACAGGGCGAACACCGGGGAGCTGTTTTTT.